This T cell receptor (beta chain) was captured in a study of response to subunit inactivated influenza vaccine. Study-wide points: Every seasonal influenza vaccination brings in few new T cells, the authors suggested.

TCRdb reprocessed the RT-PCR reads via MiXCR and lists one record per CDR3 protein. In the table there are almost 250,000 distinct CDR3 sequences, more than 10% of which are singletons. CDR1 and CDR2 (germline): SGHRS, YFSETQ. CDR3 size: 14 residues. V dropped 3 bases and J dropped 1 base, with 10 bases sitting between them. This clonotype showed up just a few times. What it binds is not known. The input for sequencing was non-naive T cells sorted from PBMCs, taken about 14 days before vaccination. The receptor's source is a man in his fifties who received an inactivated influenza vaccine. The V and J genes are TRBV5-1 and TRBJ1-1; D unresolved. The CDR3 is CASSSGTKNTEAFF. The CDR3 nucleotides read TGCGCCAGCAGCTCTGGCACAAAGAACACTGAAGCTTTCTTT.